This is a list of T cell receptor beta chains from one sample in a study of response to subunit inactivated influenza vaccine. From the RT-PCR reads, TCRdb called clonotypes with MiXCR, one entry per CDR3 protein. The sample holds approximately 170,000 distinct CDR3 sequences, about 15% seen once. Sequences were derived from CD8+ T cells sorted from PBMCs, sampled 5 days after vaccination. The receptors were gathered from a man in his forties or fifties who received an inactivated influenza vaccine. Each CDR3 is given without its conserved first and last residue. Clone size is shown for a subset of rows, as once, few, many or a class of expanded clone.

clone size	V gene	CDR3 protein
many	TRBV12-3/TRBV12-4	ASGIGTLQETQY
.	TRBV9	ASSVGSKETQY
few	TRBV27	ASSFSGGLPYEQY
.	TRBV19	ASSINSGGPYNEQF
few	TRBV28	ASSPSGNTGELF
few	TRBV2	ASSEASLGTGGAGGEQF
.	TRBV6-2/TRBV6-3	ASSPHSRLAGLNEQF
.	TRBV9	ASSAGQGAGNEQF
.	TRBV13	ASSSIEGLAGGYEQY
few	TRBV4-3	ASSQGSAGSSYEQY
few	TRBV7-8	ASSLIQREVYEQY
.	TRBV6-2/TRBV6-3	ASSYPGGAYPGELF
many	TRBV12-3/TRBV12-4	ASSVSTGYTEAF
.	TRBV16	ASSQGEYSNQPQH
few	TRBV28	ASSLTGAGGWDGYT
few	TRBV12-3/TRBV12-4	ASSFRENYGYT
.	TRBV4-3	ASSRYGTGLPEAF
many	TRBV11-1	ASSLLQGAPDFYNEQF
.	TRBV29-1	SVTDRGIYEQY
.	TRBV2	ASNGNTEAF
.	TRBV7-6	ASSPVRDRVPSGETQY
many	TRBV11-2	ASSLVRGGLHEQY
few	TRBV20-1	SAAGTSGRGLTDTQY
many	TRBV5-1	ASSLFPGNEQF
.	TRBV29-1	SVVSRAEAF
.	TRBV11-3	ASSPGEGPYVDEQF
.	TRBV6-2/TRBV6-3	ASSYGAGGPYAEQF
.	TRBV4-3	GSSQVSGTYNEQF